The sequence of this T cell receptor (beta chain) was determined in a study of T cell responses to AZD1222 COVID-19 vaccine. Study-level background: Analysis merged second doses at about 4 or about 12 weeks. Study-wide findings and caveats: Within unmutated variant regions lay the reported targets of nearly half of spike-specific TCRs. Repertoires in all cases were sampled only once the peak T cell response had passed. Just five or six AZD1222 recipients tested seropositive at baseline.

Germline V CDR1 and CDR2: MNHEY, SVGEGT. The CDR3 runs 16 residues. Trimming shortened V by 4 bases and J by 1 base, and 14 bases separated the two germline ends. The data were produced by immunoSEQ multiplex PCR, yet TCRdb's version contains in-frame clones alone and is incomplete. The table lists 95,000 to 100,000 clones, around 84% of them singletons, with 1.4% in the top ten. As for this clone: The antigen is not known.

The input for sequencing was peripheral blood, taken on day 0 of AZD1222 vaccination. The V gene is TRBV6-2 or TRBV6-3, the J gene TRBJ1-5; D might be TRBD1 (5 bases). The receptor's source is an adult in good health. The CDR3 nucleotides read TGTGCCAGCAGTTCACAGGCACGGTTGAGCAATCAGCCCCAGCATTTT. This translates into CASSSQARLSNQPQHF.